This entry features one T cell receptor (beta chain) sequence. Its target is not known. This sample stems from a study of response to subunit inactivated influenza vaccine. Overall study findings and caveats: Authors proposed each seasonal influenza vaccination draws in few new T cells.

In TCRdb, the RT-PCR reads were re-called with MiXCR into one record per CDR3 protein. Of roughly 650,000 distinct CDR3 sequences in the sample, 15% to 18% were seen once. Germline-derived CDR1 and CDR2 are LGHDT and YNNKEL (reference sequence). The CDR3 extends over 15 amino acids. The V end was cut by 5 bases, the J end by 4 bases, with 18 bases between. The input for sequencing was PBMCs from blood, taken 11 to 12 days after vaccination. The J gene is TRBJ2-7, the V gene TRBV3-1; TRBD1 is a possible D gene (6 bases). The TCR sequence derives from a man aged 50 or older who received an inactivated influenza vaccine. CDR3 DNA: TGTGCCAGCAGCTTTATTGGGCAGGGGATTTACGAGCAGTACTTC. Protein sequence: CASSFIGQGIYEQYF.